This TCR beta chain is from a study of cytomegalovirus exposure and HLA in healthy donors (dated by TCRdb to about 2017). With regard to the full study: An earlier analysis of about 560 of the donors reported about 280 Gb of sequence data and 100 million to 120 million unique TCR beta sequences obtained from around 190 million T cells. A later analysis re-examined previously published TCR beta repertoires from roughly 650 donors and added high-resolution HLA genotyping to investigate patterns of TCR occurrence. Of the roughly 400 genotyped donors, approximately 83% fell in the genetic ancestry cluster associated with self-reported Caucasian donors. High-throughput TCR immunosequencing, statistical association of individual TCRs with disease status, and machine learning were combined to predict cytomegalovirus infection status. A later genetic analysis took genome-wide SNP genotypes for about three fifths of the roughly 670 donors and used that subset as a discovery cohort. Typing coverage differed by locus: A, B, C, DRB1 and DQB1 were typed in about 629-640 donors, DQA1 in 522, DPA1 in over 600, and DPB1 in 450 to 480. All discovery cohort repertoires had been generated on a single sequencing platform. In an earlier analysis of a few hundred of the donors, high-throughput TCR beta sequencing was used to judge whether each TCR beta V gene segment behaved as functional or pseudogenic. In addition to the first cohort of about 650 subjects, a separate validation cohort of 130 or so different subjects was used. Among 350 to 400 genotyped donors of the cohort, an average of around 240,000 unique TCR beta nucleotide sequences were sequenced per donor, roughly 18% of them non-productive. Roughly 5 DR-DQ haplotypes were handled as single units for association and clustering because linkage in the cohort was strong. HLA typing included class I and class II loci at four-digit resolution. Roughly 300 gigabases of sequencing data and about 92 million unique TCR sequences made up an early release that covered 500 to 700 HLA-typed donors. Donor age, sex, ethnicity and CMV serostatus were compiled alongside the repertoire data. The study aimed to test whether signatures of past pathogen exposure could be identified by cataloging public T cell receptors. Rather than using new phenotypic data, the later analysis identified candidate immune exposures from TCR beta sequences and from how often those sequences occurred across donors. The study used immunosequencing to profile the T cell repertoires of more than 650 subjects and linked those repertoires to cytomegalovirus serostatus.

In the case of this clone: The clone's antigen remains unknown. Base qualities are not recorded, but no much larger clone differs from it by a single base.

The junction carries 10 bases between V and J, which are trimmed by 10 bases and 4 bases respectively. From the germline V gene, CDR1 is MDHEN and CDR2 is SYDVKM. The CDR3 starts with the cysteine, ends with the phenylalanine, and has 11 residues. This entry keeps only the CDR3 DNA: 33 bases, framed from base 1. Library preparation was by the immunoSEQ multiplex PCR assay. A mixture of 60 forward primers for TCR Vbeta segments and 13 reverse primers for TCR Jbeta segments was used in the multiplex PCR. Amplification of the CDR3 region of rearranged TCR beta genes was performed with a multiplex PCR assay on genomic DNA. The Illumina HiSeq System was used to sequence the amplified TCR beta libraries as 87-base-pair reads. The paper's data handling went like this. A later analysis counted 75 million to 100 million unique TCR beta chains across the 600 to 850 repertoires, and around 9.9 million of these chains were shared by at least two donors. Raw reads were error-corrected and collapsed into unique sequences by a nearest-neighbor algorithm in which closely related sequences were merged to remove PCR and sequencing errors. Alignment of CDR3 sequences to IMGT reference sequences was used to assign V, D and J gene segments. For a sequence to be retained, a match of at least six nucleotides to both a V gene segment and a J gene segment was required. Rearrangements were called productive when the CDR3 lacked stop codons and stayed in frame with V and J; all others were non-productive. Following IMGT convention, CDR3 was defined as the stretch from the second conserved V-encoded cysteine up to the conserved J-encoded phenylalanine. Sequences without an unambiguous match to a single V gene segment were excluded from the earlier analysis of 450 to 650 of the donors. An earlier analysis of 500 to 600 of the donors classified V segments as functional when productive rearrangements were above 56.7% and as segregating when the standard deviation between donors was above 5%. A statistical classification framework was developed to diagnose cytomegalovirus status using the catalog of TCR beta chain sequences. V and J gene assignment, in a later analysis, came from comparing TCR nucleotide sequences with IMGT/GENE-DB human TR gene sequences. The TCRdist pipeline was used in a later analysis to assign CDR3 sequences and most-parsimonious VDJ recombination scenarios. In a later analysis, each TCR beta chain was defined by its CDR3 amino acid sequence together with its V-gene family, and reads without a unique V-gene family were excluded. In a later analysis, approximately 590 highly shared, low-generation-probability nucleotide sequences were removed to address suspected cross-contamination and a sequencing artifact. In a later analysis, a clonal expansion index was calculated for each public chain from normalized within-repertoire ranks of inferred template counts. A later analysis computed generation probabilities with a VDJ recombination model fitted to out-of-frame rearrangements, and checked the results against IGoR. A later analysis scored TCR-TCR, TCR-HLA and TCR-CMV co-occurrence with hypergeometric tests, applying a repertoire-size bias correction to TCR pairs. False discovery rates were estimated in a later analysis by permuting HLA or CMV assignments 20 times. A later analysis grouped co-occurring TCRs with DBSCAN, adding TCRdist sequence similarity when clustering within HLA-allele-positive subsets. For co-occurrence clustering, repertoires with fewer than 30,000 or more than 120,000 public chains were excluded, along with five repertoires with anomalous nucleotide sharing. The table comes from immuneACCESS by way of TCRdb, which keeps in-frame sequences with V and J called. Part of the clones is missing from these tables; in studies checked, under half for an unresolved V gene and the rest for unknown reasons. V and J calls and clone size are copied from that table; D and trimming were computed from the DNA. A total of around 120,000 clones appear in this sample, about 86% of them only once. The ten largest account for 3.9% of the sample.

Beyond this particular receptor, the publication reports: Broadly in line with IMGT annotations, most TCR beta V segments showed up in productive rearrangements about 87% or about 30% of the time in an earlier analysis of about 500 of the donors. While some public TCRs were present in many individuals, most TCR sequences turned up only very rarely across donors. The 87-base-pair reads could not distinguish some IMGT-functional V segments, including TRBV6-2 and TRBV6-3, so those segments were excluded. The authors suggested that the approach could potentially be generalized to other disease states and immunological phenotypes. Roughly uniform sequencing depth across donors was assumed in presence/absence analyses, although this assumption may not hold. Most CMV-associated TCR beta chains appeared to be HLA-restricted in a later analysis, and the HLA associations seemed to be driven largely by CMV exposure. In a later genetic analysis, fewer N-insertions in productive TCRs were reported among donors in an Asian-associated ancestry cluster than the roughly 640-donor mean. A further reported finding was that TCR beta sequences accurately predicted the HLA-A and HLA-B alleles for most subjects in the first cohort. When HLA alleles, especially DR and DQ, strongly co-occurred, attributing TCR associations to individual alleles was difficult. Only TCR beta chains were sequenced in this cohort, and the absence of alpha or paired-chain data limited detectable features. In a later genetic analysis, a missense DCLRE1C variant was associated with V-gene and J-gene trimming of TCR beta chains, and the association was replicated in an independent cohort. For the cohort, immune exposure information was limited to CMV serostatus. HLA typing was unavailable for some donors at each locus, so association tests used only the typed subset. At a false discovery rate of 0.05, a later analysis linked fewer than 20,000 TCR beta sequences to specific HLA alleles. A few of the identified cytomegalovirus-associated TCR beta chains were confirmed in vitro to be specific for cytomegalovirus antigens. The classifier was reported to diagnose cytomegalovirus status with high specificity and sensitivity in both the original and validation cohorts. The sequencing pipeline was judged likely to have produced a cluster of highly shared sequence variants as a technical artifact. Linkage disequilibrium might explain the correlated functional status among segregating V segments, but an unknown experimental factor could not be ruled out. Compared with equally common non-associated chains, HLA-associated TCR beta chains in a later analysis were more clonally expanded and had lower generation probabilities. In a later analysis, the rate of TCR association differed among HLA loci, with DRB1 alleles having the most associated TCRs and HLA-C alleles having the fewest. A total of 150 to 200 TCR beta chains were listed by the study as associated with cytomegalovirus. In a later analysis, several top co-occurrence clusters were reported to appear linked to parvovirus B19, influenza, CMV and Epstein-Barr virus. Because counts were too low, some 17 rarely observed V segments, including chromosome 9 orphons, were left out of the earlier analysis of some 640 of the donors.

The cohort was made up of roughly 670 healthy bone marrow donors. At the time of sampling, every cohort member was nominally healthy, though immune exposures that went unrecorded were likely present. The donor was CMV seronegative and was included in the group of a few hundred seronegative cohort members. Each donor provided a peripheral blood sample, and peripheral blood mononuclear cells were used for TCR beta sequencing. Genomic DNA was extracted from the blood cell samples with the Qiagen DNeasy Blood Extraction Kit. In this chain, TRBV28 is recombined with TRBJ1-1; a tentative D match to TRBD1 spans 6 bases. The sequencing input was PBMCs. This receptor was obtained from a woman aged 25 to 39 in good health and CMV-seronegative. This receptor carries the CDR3 CAIFRGTEAFF. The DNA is TGTGCCATATTCAGGGGCACTGAAGCTTTCTTT.